The 7 T cell receptor beta chains presented below share a single source sample, sequenced in a study of blood T cells in healthy people across ages. Using a J-beta primer mix together with a sample-barcoded 5' primer, a second PCR was run for roughly 6 to 12 cycles. MiXCR, applied by TCRdb to the 5' RACE reads, yields one record per CDR3 protein. The sample holds roughly 2 million distinct CDR3 sequences; around half are singletons and the top ten take 2% to 2.5%. Source material: blood. The receptors shown here come from a woman aged 35 to 49 in good health.

This chain connects TRBV11-1 to TRBJ1-1, with 9 bases lining up with TRBD1. V shed 0 bases, J shed 3 bases, and the junction held 2 bases outside the gene matches. The germline V gene has CDR1 SGHAT and CDR2 FQDESV (reference sequence). CDR3 length equals 15 residues. The DNA of the CDR3 is TGTGCCAGCAGCTTAGCGGGGACAGGGCACACTGAAGCTTTCTTT. It codes for CASSLAGTGHTEAFF.

The rearrangement uses TRBV20-1 and TRBJ2-4; TRBD1 aligns across 10 bases. Germline-derived CDR1 and CDR2 are DFQATT and SNEGSKA (reference sequence). This CDR3 is built from 12 residues. Germline trimming cut 7 bases from V and 9 bases from J; bases unmatched to any gene: 6. This CDR3 reads CSGTGTGAIQYF. Here the CDR3 DNA reads TGCAGTGGAACTGGGACAGGGGCCATTCAGTACTTC.

As DNA, the CDR3 is TGTGCCAGCAGTAACAGGGATCTAGGGGGAGAGACCCAGTACTTC. It is translated as CASSNRDLGGETQYF. The rearrangement joins TRBV27 to TRBJ2-5; possibly TRBD1 for D (6 bases). The V and J ends lost 5 bases and 4 bases respectively, with 17 bases between them. The CDR3 totals 15 residues. Germline lookup yields CDR1 MNHEY and CDR2 SMNVEV (reference sequence).

The chain carries TRBV10-1 and TRBJ2-4; 10 bases match TRBD1. Matching the DNA end better, TRBJ2-7 makes the J call doubtful. This CDR3 is built from 15 residues. From germline, CDR1 is WNHNN and CDR2 SYGVQD (reference sequence). In nucleotides, the CDR3 is TGCGCCAGCAGTTCTGGAGGGACAGGGGACTACGAGCAGTACTTC. It is translated as CASSSGGTGDYEQYF.

The chain is built from TRBV18 and TRBJ2-1; 8 bases are a match to TRBD1. Germline CDR1 KGHSH, CDR2 LQKENI. V trimming: 8 bases; J trimming: 7 bases; junction bases outside the gene matches: 7. This CDR3 is built from 13 residues. CDR3 loop: CASTDRGRNEQFF. The DNA of the CDR3 is TGTGCCAGCACTGACAGGGGTCGGAATGAGCAGTTCTTC.

Concerning this clonotype itself: With a much larger clone just one base away, this may be a read error. The genes are TRBV29-1 and TRBJ1-2; D is uncertain. The V and J ends lost 4 bases and 7 bases respectively, with 1 base between them. CDR3 size: 8 residues. CDR1 is SQVTM, CDR2 ANQGSEA, per germline. The CDR3 protein is CSVVGYTF. The CDR3 coding sequence is TGCAGCGTTGTTGGCTACACCTTC.

The gene calls are TRBV20-1 and TRBJ1-2; D remains ambiguous. The CDR3 is made up of 12 amino acids. CDR1 and CDR2 (germline): DFQATT, SNEGSKA (reference sequence). Between the trimmed V and J ends, which lost 5 bases and 1 base, there was a span of 8 bases. CDR3 amino acids: CSARHYNYGYTF. The CDR3 DNA is TGCAGTGCTCGACACTATAACTATGGCTACACCTTC.